This T cell receptor (beta chain) is from a study of T cells in Graves' hyperthyroidism and ophthalmopathy. V lost 4 bases, J lost 0 bases, and 7 bases lay in between. This CDR3 region has 13 residues. Germline V gene sequence: CDR1 KGHSH, CDR2 LQKENI. Study-wide points: Expanded thyroid clonotypes (above 0.001) were mostly also found in blood.

The study excluded patients with uncontrolled infection, other autoimmune disease, pregnancy or lactation. Diagnosis relied on clinical symptoms, serum thyroxine and TRAb, thyroid ultrasound and orbital computed tomography. This clonotype was recorded many times. Its antigen is still unknown. Using RNA transcripts as the source, TCR beta CDR3 regions were amplified. A set of HTBI primers served as the primers for a first-round RT-PCR of the TCR CDR3. TCRdb re-analysed the multiplex PCR reads in MiXCR, keeping a single row per CDR3 protein. The data hold fewer than 550,000 distinct CDR3 sequences, with around 16% observed a single time.

Sequenced input: blood. The chain combines TRBV18 with TRBJ2-7; D possibly uses TRBD1 or TRBD2 (5 bases each). This receptor was taken from a woman aged 18 to 35 with Graves' hyperthyroidism. In DNA form, the CDR3 reads TGTGCCAGCTCACGAGGGGCCTCCTACGAGCAGTACTTC. Amino acid sequence: CASSRGASYEQYF.